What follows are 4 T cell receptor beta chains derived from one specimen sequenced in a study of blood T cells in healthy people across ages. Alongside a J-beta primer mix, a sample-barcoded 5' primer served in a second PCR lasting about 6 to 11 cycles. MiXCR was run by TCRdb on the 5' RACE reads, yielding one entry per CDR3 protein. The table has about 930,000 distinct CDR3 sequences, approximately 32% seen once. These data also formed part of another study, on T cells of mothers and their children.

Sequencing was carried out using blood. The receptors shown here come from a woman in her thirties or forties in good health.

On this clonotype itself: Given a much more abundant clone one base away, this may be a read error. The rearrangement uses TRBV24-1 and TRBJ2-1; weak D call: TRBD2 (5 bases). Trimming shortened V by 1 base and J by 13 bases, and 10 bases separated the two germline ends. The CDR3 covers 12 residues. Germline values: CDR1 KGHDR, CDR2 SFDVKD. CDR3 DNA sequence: TGTGCCACCAGTGATTTTGGGGAGACCCAGTTCTTC. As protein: CATSDFGETQFF.

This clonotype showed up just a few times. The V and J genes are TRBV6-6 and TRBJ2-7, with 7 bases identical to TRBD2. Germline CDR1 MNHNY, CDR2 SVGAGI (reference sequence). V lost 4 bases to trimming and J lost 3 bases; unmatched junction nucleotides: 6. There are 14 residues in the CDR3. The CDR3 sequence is CASSSSGGVYEQYF. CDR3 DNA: TGTGCCAGCAGTTCATCTGGGGGGGTCTACGAGCAGTACTTC.

Here the CDR3 reads CSARDFNKMNTEAFF. The CDR3 DNA is TGCAGTGCTAGAGACTTCAACAAAATGAACACTGAAGCTTTCTTT. V gene TRBV20-1 combines with J gene TRBJ1-1; no clear D gene. This CDR3 has 15 residues. V lost 0 bases, J lost 0 bases, and 11 bases lay in between. Germline V lookup: CDR1 DFQATT, CDR2 SNEGSKA (reference sequence).

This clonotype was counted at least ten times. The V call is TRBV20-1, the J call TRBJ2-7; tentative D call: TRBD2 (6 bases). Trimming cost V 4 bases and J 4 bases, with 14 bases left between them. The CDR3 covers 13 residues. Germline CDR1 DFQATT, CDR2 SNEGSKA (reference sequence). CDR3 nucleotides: TGCAGTGCTAAAGGGACTTCCCGGTACGAGCAGTACTTC. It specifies CSAKGTSRYEQYF.